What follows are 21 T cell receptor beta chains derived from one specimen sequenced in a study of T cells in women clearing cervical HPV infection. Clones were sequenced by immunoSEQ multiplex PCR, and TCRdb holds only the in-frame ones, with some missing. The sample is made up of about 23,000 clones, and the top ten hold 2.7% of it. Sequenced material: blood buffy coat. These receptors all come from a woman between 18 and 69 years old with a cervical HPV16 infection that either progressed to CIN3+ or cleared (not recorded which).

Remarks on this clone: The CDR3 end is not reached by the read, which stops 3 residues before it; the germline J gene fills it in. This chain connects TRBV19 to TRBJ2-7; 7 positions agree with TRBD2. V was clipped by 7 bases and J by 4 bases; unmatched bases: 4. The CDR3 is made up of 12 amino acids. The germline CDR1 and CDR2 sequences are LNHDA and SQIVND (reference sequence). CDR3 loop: CASMGGLYEQYF. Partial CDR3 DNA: TGTGCCAGTATGGGGGGACTATACGAG.

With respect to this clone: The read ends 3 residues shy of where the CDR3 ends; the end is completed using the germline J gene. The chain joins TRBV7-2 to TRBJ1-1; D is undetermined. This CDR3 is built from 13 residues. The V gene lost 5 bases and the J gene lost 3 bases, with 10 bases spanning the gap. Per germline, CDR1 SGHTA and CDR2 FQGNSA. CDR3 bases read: TGTGCCAGCAGCCCCGTCGGGGACACTGAA. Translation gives CASSPVGDTE. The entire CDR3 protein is CASSPVGDTEAFF.

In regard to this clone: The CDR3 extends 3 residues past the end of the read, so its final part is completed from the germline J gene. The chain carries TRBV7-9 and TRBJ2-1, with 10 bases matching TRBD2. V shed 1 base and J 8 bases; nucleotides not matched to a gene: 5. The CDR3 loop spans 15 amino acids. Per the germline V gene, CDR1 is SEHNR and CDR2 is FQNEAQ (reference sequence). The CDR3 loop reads CASSLERGGSYEQFF. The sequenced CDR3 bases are TGTGCCAGCAGCTTAGAGCGGGGGGGTTCCTATGAG.

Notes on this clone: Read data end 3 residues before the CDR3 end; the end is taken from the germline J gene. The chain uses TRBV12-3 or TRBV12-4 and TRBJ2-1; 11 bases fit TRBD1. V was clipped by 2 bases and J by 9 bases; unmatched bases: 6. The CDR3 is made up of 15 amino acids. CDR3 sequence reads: CASSLTGQGGGEQFF. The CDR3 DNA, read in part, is TGTGCCAGCAGTTTAACGGGACAGGGGGGAGGTGAG.

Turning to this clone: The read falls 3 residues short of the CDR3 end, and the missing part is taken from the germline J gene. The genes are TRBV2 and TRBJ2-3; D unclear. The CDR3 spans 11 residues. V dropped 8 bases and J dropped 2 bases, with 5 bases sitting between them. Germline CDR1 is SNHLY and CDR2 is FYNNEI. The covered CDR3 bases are TGTGCCAGCCGTCTCACAGATACG. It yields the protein CASRLTDT. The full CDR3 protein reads CASRLTDTQYF.

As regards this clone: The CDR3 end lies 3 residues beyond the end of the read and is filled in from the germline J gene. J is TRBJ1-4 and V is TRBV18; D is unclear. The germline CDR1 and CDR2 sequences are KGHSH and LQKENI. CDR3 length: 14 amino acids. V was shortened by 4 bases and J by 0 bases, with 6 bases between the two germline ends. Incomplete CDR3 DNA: TGTGCCAGCTCACGAGGTGCAACTAATGAAAAA. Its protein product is CASSRGATNEK. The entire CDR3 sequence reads CASSRGATNEKLFF.

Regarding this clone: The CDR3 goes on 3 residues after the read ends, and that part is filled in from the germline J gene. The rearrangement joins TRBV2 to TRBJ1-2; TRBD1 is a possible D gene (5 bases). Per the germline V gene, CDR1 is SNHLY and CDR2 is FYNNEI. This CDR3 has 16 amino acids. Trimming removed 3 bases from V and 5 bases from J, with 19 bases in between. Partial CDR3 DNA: TGTGCCAGCAGTGAGAGAGGGGCAATGCTCGGGTATGGC. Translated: CASSERGAMLGYG. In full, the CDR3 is CASSERGAMLGYGYTF.

The sequenced part of the CDR3 DNA is TGTGCCTGGAGTAGGGCCTACGAG. It yields the protein CAWSRAYE. The whole CDR3 region reads CAWSRAYEQYF. The chain couples TRBV30 to TRBJ2-7, with D uncertain. The CDR3 end lies 3 residues beyond the end of the read and is filled in from the germline J gene. V lost 2 bases, J lost 2 bases, and 4 bases lay in between. Germline V gives CDR1 GTSNPN, CDR2 SVGIG (reference sequence). CDR3 length: 11 amino acids.

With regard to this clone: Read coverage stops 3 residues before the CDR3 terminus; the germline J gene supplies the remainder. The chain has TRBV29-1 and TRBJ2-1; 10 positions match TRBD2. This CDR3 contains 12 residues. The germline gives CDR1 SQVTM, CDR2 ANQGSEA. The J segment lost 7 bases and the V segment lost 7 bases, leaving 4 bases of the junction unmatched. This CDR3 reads CSAGTSVNEQFF. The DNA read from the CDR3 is TGCAGCGCCGGGACTAGCGTTAATGAG.

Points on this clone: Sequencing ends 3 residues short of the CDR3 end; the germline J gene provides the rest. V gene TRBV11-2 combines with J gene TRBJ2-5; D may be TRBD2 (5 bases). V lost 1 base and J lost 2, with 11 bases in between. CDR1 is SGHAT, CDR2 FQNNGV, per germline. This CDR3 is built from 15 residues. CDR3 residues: CASSLVRGFQETQYF. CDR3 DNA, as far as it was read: TGTGCCAGCAGCTTAGTCCGCGGGTTTCAAGAGACC.

The DNA read from the CDR3 is TGCAGTGCTAGAGAATACAGTATCAATTCACCC. Protein sequence: CSAREYSINSP. The whole CDR3 region reads CSAREYSINSPLHF. The chain joins TRBV20-1 to TRBJ1-6; D gene unclear. The CDR3 extends 3 residues past the end of the read, so its final part is completed from the germline J gene. The CDR3 covers 14 residues. The ends were cut back, 0 bases at V and 7 bases at J, with 10 bases in the middle. Looked up from germline, CDR1 is DFQATT and CDR2 is SNEGSKA (reference sequence).

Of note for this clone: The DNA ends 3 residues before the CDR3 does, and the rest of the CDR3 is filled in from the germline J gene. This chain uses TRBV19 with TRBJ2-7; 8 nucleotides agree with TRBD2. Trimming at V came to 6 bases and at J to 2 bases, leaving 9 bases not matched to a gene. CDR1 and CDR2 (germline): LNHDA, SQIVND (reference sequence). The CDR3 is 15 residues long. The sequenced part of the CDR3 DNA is TGTGCCAGTAGAGAAGGTGCGGGGGGAGCCTACGAG. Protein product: CASREGAGGAYE. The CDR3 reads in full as CASREGAGGAYEQYF.

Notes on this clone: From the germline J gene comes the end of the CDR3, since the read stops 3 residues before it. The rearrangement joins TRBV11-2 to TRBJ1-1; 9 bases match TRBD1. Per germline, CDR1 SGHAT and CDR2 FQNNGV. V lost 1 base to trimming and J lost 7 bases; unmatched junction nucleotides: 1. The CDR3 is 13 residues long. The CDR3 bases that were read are TGTGCCAGCAGCTTAGGACAGGGGGTTGAA. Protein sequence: CASSLGQGVE. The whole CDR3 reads CASSLGQGVEAFF.

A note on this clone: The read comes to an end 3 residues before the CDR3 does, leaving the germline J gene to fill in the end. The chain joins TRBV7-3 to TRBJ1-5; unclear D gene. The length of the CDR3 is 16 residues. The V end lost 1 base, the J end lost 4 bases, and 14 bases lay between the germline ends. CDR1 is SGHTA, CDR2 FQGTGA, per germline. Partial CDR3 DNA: TGTGCCAGCAGCTTAAGTCCCCGGGGTGGAAATCAGCCC. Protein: CASSLSPRGGNQP. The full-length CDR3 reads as CASSLSPRGGNQPQHF.

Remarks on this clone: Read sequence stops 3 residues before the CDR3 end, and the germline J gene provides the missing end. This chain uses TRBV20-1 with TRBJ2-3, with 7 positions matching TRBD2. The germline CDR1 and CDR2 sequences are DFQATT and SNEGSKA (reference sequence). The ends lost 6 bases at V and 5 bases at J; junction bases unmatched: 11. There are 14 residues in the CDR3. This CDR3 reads CSAMIEAGVDTQYF. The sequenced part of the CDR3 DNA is TGCAGTGCCATGATCGAGGCGGGAGTAGATACG.

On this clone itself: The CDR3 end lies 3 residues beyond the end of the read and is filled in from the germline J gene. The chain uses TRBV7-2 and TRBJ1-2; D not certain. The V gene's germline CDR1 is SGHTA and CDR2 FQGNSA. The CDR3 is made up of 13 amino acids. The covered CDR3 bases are TGTGCCAGCAGTTCCCCCGTCTCCTACGAC. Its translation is CASSSPVSYD. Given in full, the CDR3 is CASSSPVSYDYTF.

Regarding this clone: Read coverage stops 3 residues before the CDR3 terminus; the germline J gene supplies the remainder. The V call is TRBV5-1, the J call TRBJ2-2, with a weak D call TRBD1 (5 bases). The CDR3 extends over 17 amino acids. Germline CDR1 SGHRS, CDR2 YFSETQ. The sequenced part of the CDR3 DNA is TGCGCCAGCAGCTGGACCGGGTCAGGGCTTAATAATGAAAAG. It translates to CASSWTGSGLNNEK. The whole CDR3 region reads CASSWTGSGLNNEKLFF. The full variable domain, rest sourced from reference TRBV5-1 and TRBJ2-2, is KAGVTQTPRYLIKTRGQQVTLSCSPISGHRSVSWYQQTPGQGLQFLFEYFSETQRNKGNFPGRFSGRQFSNSRSEMNVSTLELGDSALYLCASSWTGSGLNNEKLFFGEGSRLTVL.

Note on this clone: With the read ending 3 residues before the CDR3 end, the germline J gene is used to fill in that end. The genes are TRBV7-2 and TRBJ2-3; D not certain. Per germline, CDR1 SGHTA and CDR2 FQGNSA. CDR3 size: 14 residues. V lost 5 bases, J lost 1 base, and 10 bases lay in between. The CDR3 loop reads CASSPDSRTDTQYF. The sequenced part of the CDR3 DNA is TGTGCCAGCAGCCCAGACTCACGCACAGATACG.

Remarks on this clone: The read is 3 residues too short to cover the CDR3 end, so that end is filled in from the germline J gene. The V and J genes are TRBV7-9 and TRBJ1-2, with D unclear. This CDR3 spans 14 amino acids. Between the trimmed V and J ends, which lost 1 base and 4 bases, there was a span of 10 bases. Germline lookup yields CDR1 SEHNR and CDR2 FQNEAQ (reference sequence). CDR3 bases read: TGTGCCAGCAGCTTAGTGGAGGGTACCTATGGC. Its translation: CASSLVEGTYG. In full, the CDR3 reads CASSLVEGTYGYTF.

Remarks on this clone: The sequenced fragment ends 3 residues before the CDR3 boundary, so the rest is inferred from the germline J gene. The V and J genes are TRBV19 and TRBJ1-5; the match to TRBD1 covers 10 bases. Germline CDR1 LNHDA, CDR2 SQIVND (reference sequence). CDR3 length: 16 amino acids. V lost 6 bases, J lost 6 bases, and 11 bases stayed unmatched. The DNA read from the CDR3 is TGTGCCAGTAGCGATCACCGGACAGGGGGATCTCAGCCC. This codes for CASSDHRTGGSQP. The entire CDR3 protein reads CASSDHRTGGSQPQHF.

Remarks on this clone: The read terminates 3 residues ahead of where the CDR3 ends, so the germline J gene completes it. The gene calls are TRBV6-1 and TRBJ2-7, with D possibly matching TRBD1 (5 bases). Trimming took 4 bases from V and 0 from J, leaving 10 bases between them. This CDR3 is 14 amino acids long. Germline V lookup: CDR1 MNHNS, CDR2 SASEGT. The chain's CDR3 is CASSAQGSSYEQYF. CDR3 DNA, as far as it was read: TGTGCCAGCAGTGCTCAGGGCAGCTCCTACGAG.